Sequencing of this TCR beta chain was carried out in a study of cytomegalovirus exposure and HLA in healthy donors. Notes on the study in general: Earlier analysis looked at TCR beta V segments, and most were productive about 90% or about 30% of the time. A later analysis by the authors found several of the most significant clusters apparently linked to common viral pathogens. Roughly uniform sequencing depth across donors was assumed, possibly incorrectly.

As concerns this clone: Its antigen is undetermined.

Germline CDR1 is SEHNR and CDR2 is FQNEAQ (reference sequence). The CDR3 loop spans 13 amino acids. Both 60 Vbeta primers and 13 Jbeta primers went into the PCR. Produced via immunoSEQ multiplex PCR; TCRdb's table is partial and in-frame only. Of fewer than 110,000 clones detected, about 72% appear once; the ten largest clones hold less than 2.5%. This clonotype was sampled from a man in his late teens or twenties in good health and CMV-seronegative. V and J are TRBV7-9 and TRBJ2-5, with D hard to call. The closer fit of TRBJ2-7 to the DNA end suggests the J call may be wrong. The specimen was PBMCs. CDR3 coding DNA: TGTGCCAGCAGCCAGCAGGTGTCCTACGAGCAGTACTTC. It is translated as CASSQQVSYEQYF.